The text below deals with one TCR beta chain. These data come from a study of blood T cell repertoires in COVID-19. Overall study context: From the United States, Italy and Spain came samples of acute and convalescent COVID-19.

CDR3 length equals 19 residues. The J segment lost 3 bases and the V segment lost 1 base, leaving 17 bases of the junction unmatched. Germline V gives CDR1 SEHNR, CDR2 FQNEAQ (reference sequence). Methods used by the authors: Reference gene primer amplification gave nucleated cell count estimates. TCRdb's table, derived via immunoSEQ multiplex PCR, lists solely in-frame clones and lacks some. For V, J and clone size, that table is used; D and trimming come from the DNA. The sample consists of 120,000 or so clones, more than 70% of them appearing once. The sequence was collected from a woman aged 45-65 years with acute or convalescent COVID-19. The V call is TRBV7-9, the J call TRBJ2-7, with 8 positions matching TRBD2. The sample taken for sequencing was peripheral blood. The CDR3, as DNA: TGTGCCAGCAGCTTAGTCCGGGCGGGAGGCACTCTTCGAAACTACGAGCAGTACTTC. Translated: CASSLVRAGGTLRNYEQYF.